This is a list of T cell receptor beta chains from one sample in a study of T-cell reconstitution after alpha-beta-depleted transplantation in children. TCRdb reprocessed the PCR reads via MiXCR and lists one record per CDR3 protein. The sample consists of just over 350,000 distinct CDR3 sequences, about an eighth of them appearing once. This specimen was PBMCs, taken from the stem cell graft. The origin of the receptors is a human donor who donated a stem cell graft to a child with Fanconi anemia. Each CDR3 is given with its conserved first and last residue. The order of the fields is V gene, clone size, J gene, D gene, CDR3 protein, CDR3 DNA. The D gene is left open where the match is weak. The size entry is marked missing in some rows and otherwise reads once, few, many or a size class.

v_gene: TRBV20-1; abundance: few; j_gene: TRBJ1-1; d_gene: NA; CDR3aa: CSARDLVQTMNTEAFF; CDR3nt: TGCAGTGCTAGAGATCTCGTACAGACAATGAACACTGAAGCTTTCTTT
v_gene: TRBV4-3; abundance: NA; j_gene: TRBJ2-7; d_gene: NA; CDR3aa: CASSQDPRYEQYF; CDR3nt: TGCGCCAGCAGCCAAGATCCCCGCTACGAGCAGTACTTC
v_gene: TRBV5-4; abundance: NA; j_gene: TRBJ2-2; d_gene: TRBD1; CDR3aa: CASSFGTGTTGELFF; CDR3nt: TGTGCCAGCAGCTTCGGGACAGGGACAACCGGGGAGCTGTTTTTT
v_gene: TRBV6-1; abundance: few; j_gene: TRBJ1-3; d_gene: NA; CDR3aa: CASSADSSSGNTIYF; CDR3nt: TGTGCCAGCAGTGCCGACTCGAGCTCTGGAAACACCATATATTTT
v_gene: TRBV15; abundance: many; j_gene: TRBJ1-1; d_gene: NA; CDR3aa: CATSTRKWGKETPNTEAFF; CDR3nt: TGTGCCACCAGCACTAGAAAATGGGGAAAGGAGACTCCTAACACTGAAGCTTTCTTT
v_gene: TRBV5-1; abundance: many; j_gene: TRBJ2-1; d_gene: TRBD2; CDR3aa: CASSLAGGLAGEQFF; CDR3nt: TGCGCCAGCAGCTTGGCCGGCGGGCTAGCGGGTGAGCAGTTCTTC
v_gene: TRBV5-6; abundance: many; j_gene: TRBJ2-3; d_gene: NA; CDR3aa: CASSYAGLRSTDTQYF; CDR3nt: TGTGCCAGCAGCTACGCGGGGCTAAGGAGCACAGATACGCAGTATTTT
v_gene: TRBV20-1; abundance: NA; j_gene: TRBJ2-6; d_gene: NA; CDR3aa: CSALFRAGANVLTF; CDR3nt: TGCAGTGCCCTCTTCAGGGCCGGGGCCAACGTCCTGACTTTC
v_gene: TRBV5-1; abundance: NA; j_gene: TRBJ2-1; d_gene: NA; CDR3aa: CASSLVGKDEQFF; CDR3nt: TGCGCCAGCAGCTTGGTGGGGAAGGATGAGCAGTTCTTC
v_gene: TRBV28; abundance: many; j_gene: TRBJ2-5; d_gene: NA; CDR3aa: CASRKDNQETQYF; CDR3nt: TGTGCCAGCAGGAAAGACAACCAAGAGACCCAGTACTTC
v_gene: TRBV4-3; abundance: NA; j_gene: TRBJ1-2; d_gene: NA; CDR3aa: CASSQDEGLYYGYTF; CDR3nt: TGCGCCAGCAGCCAAGATGAGGGACTTTACTATGGCTACACCTTC
v_gene: TRBV20-1; abundance: many; j_gene: TRBJ1-1; d_gene: NA; CDR3aa: CSARILLNTEAFF; CDR3nt: TGCAGTGCTAGGATCCTGTTGAACACTGAAGCTTTCTTT
v_gene: TRBV18; abundance: NA; j_gene: TRBJ2-3; d_gene: NA; CDR3aa: CASSPILGGVTDTQYF; CDR3nt: TGTGCCAGCTCACCTATCTTGGGGGGAGTGACAGATACGCAGTATTTT
v_gene: TRBV5-1; abundance: NA; j_gene: TRBJ1-3; d_gene: NA; CDR3aa: CASSLLGVGGNTIYF; CDR3nt: TGCGCCAGCAGCTTGCTAGGGGTTGGCGGAAACACCATATATTTT
v_gene: TRBV7-2; abundance: few; j_gene: TRBJ2-3; d_gene: TRBD2; CDR3aa: CASSLASGGAQDTQYF; CDR3nt: TGTGCCAGCAGCTTAGCGTCCGGGGGGGCCCAAGATACGCAGTATTTT
v_gene: TRBV11-2; abundance: NA; j_gene: TRBJ2-2; d_gene: TRBD2; CDR3aa: CASYPAGGTANTGELFF; CDR3nt: TGTGCCAGCTATCCAGCGGGGGGAACAGCGAACACCGGGGAGCTGTTTTTT
v_gene: TRBV27; abundance: many; j_gene: TRBJ1-2; d_gene: NA; CDR3aa: CASSLAGRGGYGYTF; CDR3nt: TGTGCCAGCAGTTTAGCGGGCCGAGGCGGATATGGCTACACCTTC
v_gene: TRBV12-3/TRBV12-4; abundance: NA; j_gene: TRBJ2-7; d_gene: NA; CDR3aa: CASSVGTPGGYEQYF; CDR3nt: TGTGCCAGCAGTGTCGGGACTCCTGGGGGCTACGAGCAGTACTTC
v_gene: TRBV11-2; abundance: few; j_gene: TRBJ2-2; d_gene: TRBD1; CDR3aa: CASIRSDRGAGTGELFF; CDR3nt: TGTGCCAGCATCCGATCGGACAGGGGCGCTGGCACCGGGGAGCTGTTTTTT
v_gene: TRBV12-3/TRBV12-4; abundance: many; j_gene: TRBJ1-1; d_gene: NA; CDR3aa: CASSFWVGGTEAFF; CDR3nt: TGTGCCAGCAGTTTTTGGGTAGGTGGGACTGAAGCTTTCTTT
v_gene: TRBV4-2; abundance: NA; j_gene: TRBJ1-2; d_gene: NA; CDR3aa: CASSQDGDPDYGYTF; CDR3nt: TGTGCCAGCAGCCAAGATGGGGACCCCGACTATGGCTACACCTTC
v_gene: TRBV7-8; abundance: few; j_gene: TRBJ1-5; d_gene: NA; CDR3aa: CASRRTAGGQPQHF; CDR3nt: TGTGCCAGCAGACGAACAGCGGGAGGACAGCCCCAGCATTTT
v_gene: TRBV28; abundance: many; j_gene: TRBJ2-1; d_gene: NA; CDR3aa: CASSSPPGNEQFF; CDR3nt: TGTGCCAGCAGTTCCCCTCCCGGGAATGAGCAGTTCTTC